This T cell receptor (beta chain) stems from a study of cytomegalovirus exposure and HLA in healthy donors. CDR1 is KGHSH and CDR2 is LQKENI in the germline V gene. Trimming cost V 0 bases and J 2 bases, with 11 bases left between them. The CDR3 has 16 residues. The study ran its PCR with 60 Vbeta and 13 Jbeta primers. Assay: immunoSEQ multiplex PCR; the TCRdb copy retains only in-frame clones and omits some. The listing records 74,000 or so clones. The sample comprised PBMCs. This clonotype was sampled from a woman aged 60 to 75 in good health and CMV-seronegative. V is TRBV18 and J is TRBJ1-3; perhaps TRBD1 as D (6 bases). The CDR3 spells CASSPPGGLAGNTIYF. CDR3 nucleotide sequence: TGTGCCAGCTCACCACCCGGGGGGCTGGCTGGAAACACCATATATTTT. The variable domain in full, completed from reference TRBV18 and TRBJ1-3, reads NAGVMQNPRHLVRRRGQEARLRCSPMKGHSHVYWYRQLPEEGLKFMVYLQKENIIDESGMPKERFSAEFPKEGPSILRIQQVVRGDSAAYFCASSPPGGLAGNTIYFGEGSWLTVV.